The 9 T cell receptor beta chains below come from one sample, sequenced in a study of cytomegalovirus exposure and HLA in healthy donors listed by TCRdb under 2017. The library was built by means of the immunoSEQ multiplex PCR assay. The multiplex PCR relied on a mix of 60 forward primers for TCR Vbeta segments and 13 reverse primers for TCR Jbeta segments. Not all clones reach the TCRdb copy of this immuneACCESS table, which keeps in-frame sequences only. Checked studies attribute under half of the gap to unresolved V genes and leave the rest unexplained. This sample gives around 190,000 clones in total; roughly a tenth of them show up just once. The ten largest clones add up to approximately 1.4% of the sample. Sample: PBMCs. The receptors derive from a woman aged 25 to 45 in good health and CMV-seropositive.

This chain joins TRBV29-1 and TRBJ2-7; weak D call: TRBD2 (5 bases). Germline CDR1 reads SQVTM; CDR2 reads ANQGSEA. The V and J ends lost 5 bases and 0 bases respectively, with 14 bases between them. There are 14 residues in the CDR3. This chain's CDR3 is CSVLGLGSSYEQYF. In nucleotides, the CDR3 is TGCAGCGTTCTTGGTTTGGGGAGCTCCTACGAGCAGTACTTC.

The chain is built from TRBV20-1 and TRBJ2-5; D is perhaps TRBD2 (5 bases). Germline values: CDR1 DFQATT, CDR2 SNEGSKA (reference sequence). CDR3 length equals 11 residues. The V end lost 5 bases, the J end lost 5 bases, and 9 bases lay between the germline ends. The CDR3 spells CSAWESETQYF. The CDR3 DNA reads TGCAGTGCTTGGGAGTCCGAGACCCAGTACTTC.

This clone was observed a few times. The rearrangement joins TRBV19 to TRBJ2-3, with 14 nucleotides matching TRBD2. The V gene's germline CDR1 is LNHDA and CDR2 SQIVND (reference sequence). The CDR3 is 20 amino acids. V shed 6 bases, J shed 2 bases, and the junction held 16 bases outside the gene matches. The CDR3 loop reads CASRGLLGLAGEGDTDTQYF. As DNA, the CDR3 is TGTGCCAGTAGAGGCTTGTTGGGACTAGCGGGAGAGGGGGACACAGATACGCAGTATTTT. Complete variable domain (other parts from reference TRBV19 and TRBJ2-3): DGGITQSPKYLFRKEGQNVTLSCEQNLNHDAMYWYRQDPGQGLRLIYYSQIVNDFQKGDIAEGYSVSREKKESFPLTVTSAQKNPTAFYLCASRGLLGLAGEGDTDTQYFGPGTRLTVL.

The DNA for the CDR3 is TGTGCCAGCAGCACACTCGGACAGGATCGCAATCAGCCCCAGCATTTT. Translated: CASSTLGQDRNQPQHF. V gene TRBV5-6 combines with J gene TRBJ1-5; 7 nucleotides line up with TRBD1. The junction had 9 bases not matched to a gene; V was cut back by 4 bases and J by 2 bases. This CDR3 comprises 16 residues. Germline V gene data show CDR1 as SGHDT and CDR2 as YYEEEE.

This clone was counted only a few times. The V gene is TRBV5-1, the J gene TRBJ2-7; 7 bases fit TRBD2. CDR1 is SGHRS and CDR2 is YFSETQ in the germline V gene. This CDR3 is built from 14 residues. J was trimmed by 0 bases and V by 4 bases; bases with no gene match: 4. The CDR3 protein is CASSTSGNSYEQYF. DNA for the CDR3: TGCGCCAGCAGCACAAGCGGGAACTCCTACGAGCAGTACTTC.

The chain combines TRBV6-1 with TRBJ2-4, with 8 bases lining up with TRBD1. Germline V lookup: CDR1 MNHNS, CDR2 SASEGT. After removal of 2 bases from V and 6 bases from J, the junction contained 6 bases not matched to a gene. The CDR3 has 15 residues. CDR3 amino acids: CASSELSGGGNIQYF. The CDR3 DNA sequence: TGTGCCAGCAGTGAATTGTCAGGGGGCGGAAACATTCAGTACTTC.

This clone has only a few counts. The J gene is TRBJ2-3, the V gene TRBV11-2; possible D gene TRBD1, 6 bases. Germline V lookup: CDR1 SGHAT, CDR2 FQNNGV. The germline V and J ends were trimmed by 1 base and 2 bases, with 10 bases remaining between them. The CDR3 covers 15 residues. CDR3 protein: CASSLGGLTTDTQYF. CDR3 nucleotide sequence: TGTGCCAGCAGCTTAGGGGGGCTTACCACAGATACGCAGTATTTT.

This clone was recorded a few times. The CDR3 spells CASSKGGQSSYSNQPQHF. The CDR3 DNA follows: TGTGCCAGCAGCAAAGGCGGGCAGTCCTCTTATAGCAATCAGCCCCAGCATTTT. V usage is TRBV7-8 and J usage is TRBJ1-5; D gene unclear. CDR3 size: 18 residues. CDR1 and CDR2 (germline): SGHVS, FQNEAQ. Trimming pared 5 bases from V and 0 bases from J, leaving 20 bases between.

J is TRBJ2-5 and V is TRBV18; TRBD2 aligns across 8 bases. Germline lookup yields CDR1 KGHSH and CDR2 LQKENI. The CDR3 is made up of 14 amino acids. V lost 3 bases, J lost 4 bases, and 4 bases stayed unmatched. The CDR3 spells CASSPRGGRETQYF. CDR3 DNA: TGTGCCAGCTCACCCCGGGGGGGACGAGAGACCCAGTACTTC. The complete variable domain, with remaining parts taken from reference TRBV18 and TRBJ2-5, reads NAGVMQNPRHLVRRRGQEARLRCSPMKGHSHVYWYRQLPEEGLKFMVYLQKENIIDESGMPKERFSAEFPKEGPSILRIQQVVRGDSAAYFCASSPRGGRETQYFGPGTRLLVL.